Shown below are 8 T cell receptor beta chains from a single sample sequenced in a study of cytomegalovirus exposure and HLA in healthy donors (dated 2017 in TCRdb). The library came from the immunoSEQ multiplex PCR assay. A mixture of 60 forward primers for TCR Vbeta segments and 13 reverse primers for TCR Jbeta segments was used in the multiplex PCR. This is the immuneACCESS table as TCRdb keeps it, with only in-frame sequences that have V and J called. A part of the clones is gone; compared with another copy, unresolved V genes explain less than half, and the rest is unexplained. For this sample the table gives 120,000 or so clones, of which approximately 74% were detected only once. The ten largest clones add up to more than 9% of the sample. Sequences were obtained from PBMCs. The origin of the receptors is a woman between 50 and 59 years old in good health and CMV-seropositive.

This clone came up once. J is TRBJ1-1 and V is TRBV18, with D possibly being TRBD1 (5 bases). V gave up 3 bases and J gave up 13 bases, with 15 bases separating them. This CDR3 contains 12 residues. Germline V gene data show CDR1 as KGHSH and CDR2 as LQKENI. The CDR3 nucleotides read TGTGCCAGCTCACCGGGAGGCAGGGCTGGTTTCTTT. Its protein product is CASSPGGRAGFF. Full variable domain (rest looked up from reference TRBV18 and TRBJ1-1): NAGVMQNPRHLVRRRGQEARLRCSPMKGHSHVYWYRQLPEEGLKFMVYLQKENIIDESGMPKERFSAEFPKEGPSILRIQQVVRGDSAAYFCASSPGGRAGFFGQGTRLTVV.

The CDR3 sequence is CASSQELAGGTGELFF. The CDR3 DNA follows: TGTGCCAGCAGCCAAGAACTAGCGGGGGGTACCGGGGAGCTGTTTTTT. The rearrangement links TRBV4-2 to TRBJ2-2; 12 positions agree with TRBD2. This CDR3 region has 16 residues. CDR1 LGHNA and CDR2 YNFKEQ come from the germline V gene. V shed 0 bases and J 5 bases; nucleotides not matched to a gene: 1.

The rearrangement uses TRBV19 and TRBJ2-3, with 7 bases fitting TRBD1. Germline values: CDR1 LNHDA, CDR2 SQIVND (reference sequence). V shed 4 bases and J 4 bases; nucleotides not matched to a gene: 2. The CDR3 has 13 residues. In DNA, the CDR3 is TGTGCCAGTAGTAGGGACAGCTCAGATACGCAGTATTTT. Translating it yields CASSRDSSDTQYF.

Note on this clone: A read error is likely, as this CDR3 ends without the conserved phenylalanine or tryptophan. The limits of the CDR3 on the DNA are not certain, so only TCRdb's listed CDR3 is given. J is TRBJ2-7 and V is TRBV6-1; the DNA was not compared with TRBD2, the D call given in the table. CDR1 is MNHNS and CDR2 is SASEGT in the germline V gene. The CDR3 is 12 residues long, ends included. The CDR3 region is CASSTSSEREFY.

The V gene is TRBV4-3, the J gene TRBJ2-3; a weak D match, TRBD1 (6 bases). Germline CDR1 is LGHNA and CDR2 is YSLEER. The CDR3 consists of 15 residues. V lost 2 bases and J lost 0, with 9 bases in between. CDR3 nucleotide sequence: TGCGCCAGCAGCCAAATCCAGGGGAGCACAGATACGCAGTATTTT. Translated: CASSQIQGSTDTQYF.

A few counts support this clone. The CDR3 protein is CASKTGAGNTIYF. CDR3 DNA sequence: TGTGCCAGCAAGACAGGGGCTGGAAACACCATATATTTT. This chain uses TRBV6-5 with TRBJ1-3; 8 nucleotides align to TRBD1. V dropped 7 bases and J dropped 2; count of bases not matched to a gene: 1. CDR1 MNHEY and CDR2 SVGAGI come from the germline V gene. The CDR3 extends over 13 amino acids.

This clone has more than one count but fewer than ten. J is TRBJ2-6 and V is TRBV9; D is perhaps TRBD1 (8 bases). The germline V gene encodes CDR1 SGDLS and CDR2 YYNGEE. The CDR3 has 17 residues. V gave up 0 bases and J gave up 2 bases, with 12 bases separating them. The CDR3 loop is CASSVGQGRAGANVLTF. The CDR3 region has the DNA TGTGCCAGCAGCGTAGGACAGGGGAGGGCTGGGGCCAACGTCCTGACTTTC.

This sequence joins TRBV27 and TRBJ2-5; D is unresolved. V was clipped by 5 bases and J by 4 bases, with 11 bases between them. The CDR3 is 13 amino acids. Germline assignment: CDR1 MNHEY and CDR2 SMNVEV (reference sequence). The CDR3 bases are TGTGCCAGCAGTATAATGATCGGAGAGACCCAGTACTTC. As protein: CASSIMIGETQYF.